This T cell receptor beta chain was retrieved from a study of blood T cell repertoires in COVID-19. The table came from immunoSEQ multiplex PCR; TCRdb's copy has only in-frame clones and leaves some out. Of about 170,000 clones listed, approximately 82% were seen once; the top ten hold roughly a fifth. There are 13 residues in the CDR3. Trimming removed 4 bases from V and 4 bases from J, with 10 bases in between. CDR1 is KGHSH, CDR2 LQKENI, per germline. Sequenced sample: peripheral blood. This clonotype was obtained from a woman between 70 and 85 years old who had recovered from COVID-19. J is TRBJ1-2 and V is TRBV18; a weak D match, TRBD1 (5 bases). The CDR3 DNA reads as TGTGCCAGCTCACTTCAGGGAAGCTATGGCTACACCTTC. It encodes CASSLQGSYGYTF.